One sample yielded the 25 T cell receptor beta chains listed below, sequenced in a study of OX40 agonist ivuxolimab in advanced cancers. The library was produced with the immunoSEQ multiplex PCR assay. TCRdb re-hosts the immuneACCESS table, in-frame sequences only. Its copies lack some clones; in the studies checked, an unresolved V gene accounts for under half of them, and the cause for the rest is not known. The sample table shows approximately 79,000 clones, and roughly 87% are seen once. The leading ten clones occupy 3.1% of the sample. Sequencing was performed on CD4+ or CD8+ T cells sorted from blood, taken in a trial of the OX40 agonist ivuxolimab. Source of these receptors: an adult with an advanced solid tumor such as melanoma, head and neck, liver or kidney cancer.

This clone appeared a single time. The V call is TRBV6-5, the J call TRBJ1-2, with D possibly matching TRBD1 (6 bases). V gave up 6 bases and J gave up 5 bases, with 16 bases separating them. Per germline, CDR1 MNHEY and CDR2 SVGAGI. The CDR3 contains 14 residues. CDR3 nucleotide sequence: TGTGCCAGCAGGGGCCCGGGACACGCTTATGGCTACACCTTC. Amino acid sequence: CASRGPGHAYGYTF.

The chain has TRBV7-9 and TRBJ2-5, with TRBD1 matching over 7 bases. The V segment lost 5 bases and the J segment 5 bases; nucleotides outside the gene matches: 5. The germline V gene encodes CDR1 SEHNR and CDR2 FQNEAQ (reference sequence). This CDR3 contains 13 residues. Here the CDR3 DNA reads TGTGCCAGCAGCACGACAGGGCTGGAGACCCAGTACTTC. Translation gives CASSTTGLETQYF.

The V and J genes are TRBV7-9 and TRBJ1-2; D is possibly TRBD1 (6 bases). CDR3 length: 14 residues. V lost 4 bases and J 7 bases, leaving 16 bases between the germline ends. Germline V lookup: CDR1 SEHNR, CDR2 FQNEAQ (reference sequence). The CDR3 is CASSYSRGESGYTF. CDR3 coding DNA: TGTGCCAGCAGCTATAGCAGGGGAGAGTCTGGCTACACCTTC.

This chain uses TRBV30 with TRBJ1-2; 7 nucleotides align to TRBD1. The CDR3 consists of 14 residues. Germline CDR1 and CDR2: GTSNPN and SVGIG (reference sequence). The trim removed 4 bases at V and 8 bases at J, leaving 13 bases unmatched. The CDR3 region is CAWTRRNDRVGYTF. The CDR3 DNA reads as TGTGCCTGGACCCGCCGAAACGACAGGGTGGGCTACACCTTC.

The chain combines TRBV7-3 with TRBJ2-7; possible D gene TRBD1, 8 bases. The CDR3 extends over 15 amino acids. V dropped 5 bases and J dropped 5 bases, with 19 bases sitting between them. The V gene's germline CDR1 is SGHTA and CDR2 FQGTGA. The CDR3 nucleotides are TGTGCCAGCAGCCAGGGGGCGGGGGCTTACAACGAGCAGTACTTC. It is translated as CASSQGAGAYNEQYF.

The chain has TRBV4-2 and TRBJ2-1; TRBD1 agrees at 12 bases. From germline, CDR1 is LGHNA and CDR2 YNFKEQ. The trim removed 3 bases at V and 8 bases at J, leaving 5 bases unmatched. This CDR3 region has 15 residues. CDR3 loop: CASSQPGQGADEQFF. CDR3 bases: TGTGCCAGCAGCCAGCCGGGACAGGGGGCGGATGAGCAGTTCTTC.

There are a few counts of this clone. The CDR3, as DNA: TGTGCCAGCAGCCAAGTGGGGTCGGCACTGTTTTTT. Translating it yields CASSQVGSALFF. The chain combines TRBV14 with TRBJ1-4; D remains ambiguous. CDR3 length: 12 residues. Looked up from germline, CDR1 is SGHDN and CDR2 is FVKESK. Trimming stripped 1 base from V and 13 bases from J, with 10 bases between. Variable domain in full (rest from reference TRBV14 and TRBJ1-4): EAGVTQFPSHSVIEKGQTVTLRCDPISGHDNLYWYRRVMGKEIKFLLHFVKESKQDESGMPNNRFLAERTGGTYSTLKVQPAELEDSGVYFCASSQVGSALFFGSGTQLSVL.

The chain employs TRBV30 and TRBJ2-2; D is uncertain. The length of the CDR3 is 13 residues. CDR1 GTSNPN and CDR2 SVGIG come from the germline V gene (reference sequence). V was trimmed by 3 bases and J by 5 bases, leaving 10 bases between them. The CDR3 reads CAWSHLTTGELFF. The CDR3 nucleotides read TGTGCCTGGAGCCACTTAACGACCGGGGAGCTGTTTTTT. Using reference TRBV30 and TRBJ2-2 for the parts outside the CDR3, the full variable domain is SQTIHQWPATLVQPVGSPLSLECTVEGTSNPNLYWYRQAAGRGLQLLFYSVGIGQISSEVPQNLSASRPQDRQFILSSKKLLLSDSGFYLCAWSHLTTGELFFGEGSRLTVL.

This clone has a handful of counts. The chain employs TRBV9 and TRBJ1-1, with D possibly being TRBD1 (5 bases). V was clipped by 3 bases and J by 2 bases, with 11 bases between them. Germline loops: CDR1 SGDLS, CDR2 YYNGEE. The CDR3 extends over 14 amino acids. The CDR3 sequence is CASSEQGLNTEAFF. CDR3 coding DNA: TGTGCCAGCAGCGAGCAGGGATTAAACACTGAAGCTTTCTTT.

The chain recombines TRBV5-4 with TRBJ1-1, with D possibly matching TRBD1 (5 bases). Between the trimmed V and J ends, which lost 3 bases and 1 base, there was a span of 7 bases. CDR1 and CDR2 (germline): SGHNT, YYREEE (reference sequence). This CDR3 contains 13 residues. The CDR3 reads CASSSTGNTEAFF. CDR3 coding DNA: TGTGCCAGCAGCTCAACAGGGAACACTGAAGCTTTCTTT. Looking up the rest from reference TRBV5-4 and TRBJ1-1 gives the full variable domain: ETGVTQSPTHLIKTRGQQVTLRCSSQSGHNTVSWYQQALGQGPQFIFQYYREEENGRGNFPPRFSGLQFPNYSSELNVNALELDDSALYLCASSSTGNTEAFFGQGTRLTVV.

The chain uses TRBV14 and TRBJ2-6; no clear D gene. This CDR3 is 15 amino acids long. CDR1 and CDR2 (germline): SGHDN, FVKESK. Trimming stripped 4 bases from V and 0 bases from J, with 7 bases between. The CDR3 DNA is TGTGCCAGCAGCCTCCTTTCCTCTGGGGCCAACGTCCTGACTTTC. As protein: CASSLLSSGANVLTF.

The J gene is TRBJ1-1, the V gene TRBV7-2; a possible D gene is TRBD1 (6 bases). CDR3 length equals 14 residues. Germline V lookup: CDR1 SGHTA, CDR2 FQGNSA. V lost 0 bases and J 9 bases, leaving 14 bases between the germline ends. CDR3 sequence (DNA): TGTGCCAGCAGCTTAGCAGGCAGGGGCAACCAAGCTTTCTTT. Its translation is CASSLAGRGNQAFF.

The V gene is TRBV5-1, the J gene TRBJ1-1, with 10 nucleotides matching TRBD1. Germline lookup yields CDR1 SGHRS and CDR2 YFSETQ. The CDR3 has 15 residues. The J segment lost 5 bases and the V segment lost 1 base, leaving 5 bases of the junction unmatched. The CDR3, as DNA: TGCGCCAGCAGCTTGTCCGGGACAGGGGTAACTGAAGCTTTCTTT. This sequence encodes CASSLSGTGVTEAFF.

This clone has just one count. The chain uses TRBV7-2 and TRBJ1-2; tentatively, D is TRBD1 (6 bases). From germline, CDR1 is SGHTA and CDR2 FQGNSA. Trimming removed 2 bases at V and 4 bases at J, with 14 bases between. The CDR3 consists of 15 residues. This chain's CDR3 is CASSLPGGGSYGYTF. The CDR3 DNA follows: TGTGCCAGCAGCTTACCGGGAGGGGGTTCCTATGGCTACACCTTC.

The CDR3 bases are TGTGCCAGCACCAACCGACAGACTGGCTACACCTTC. It specifies CASTNRQTGYTF. The J gene is TRBJ1-2, the V gene TRBV6-5; possible D gene TRBD1, 5 bases. CDR1 and CDR2 (germline): MNHEY, SVGAGI. CDR3 size: 12 residues. V lost 7 bases to trimming and J lost 7 bases, with 13 bases between them.

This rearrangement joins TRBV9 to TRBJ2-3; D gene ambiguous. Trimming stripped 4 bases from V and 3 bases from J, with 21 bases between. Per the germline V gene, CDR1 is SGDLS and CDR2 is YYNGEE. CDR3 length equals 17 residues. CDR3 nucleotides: TGTGCCAGCAGCCCTATGGGGTCCCAACCTCTTACAGATACGCAGTATTTT. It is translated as CASSPMGSQPLTDTQYF.

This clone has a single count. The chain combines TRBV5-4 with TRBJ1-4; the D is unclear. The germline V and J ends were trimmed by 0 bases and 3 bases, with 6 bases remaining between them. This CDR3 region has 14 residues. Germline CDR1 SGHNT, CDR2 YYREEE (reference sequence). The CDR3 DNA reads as TGTGCCAGCAGCTTGGATAACTCTAATGAAAAACTGTTTTTT. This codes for CASSLDNSNEKLFF.

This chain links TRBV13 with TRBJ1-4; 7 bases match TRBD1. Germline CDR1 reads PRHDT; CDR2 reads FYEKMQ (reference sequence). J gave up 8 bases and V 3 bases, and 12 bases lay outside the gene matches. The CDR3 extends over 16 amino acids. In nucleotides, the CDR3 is TGTGCCAGCAGCTTTCGGGTCCCAGGGGGGGACGAAAAACTGTTTTTT. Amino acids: CASSFRVPGGDEKLFF.

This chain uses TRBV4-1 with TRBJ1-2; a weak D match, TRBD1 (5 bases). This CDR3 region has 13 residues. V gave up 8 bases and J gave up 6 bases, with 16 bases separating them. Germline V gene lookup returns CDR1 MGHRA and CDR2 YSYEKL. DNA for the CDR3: TGCGCCAGCGGCCCCCCGGGGCTTGATGGCTACACCTTC. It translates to CASGPPGLDGYTF.

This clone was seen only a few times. As DNA, the CDR3 is TGTGCCAGCAGCCTCCGACAGGGGGCGAACGAGCAGTACTTC. It yields the protein CASSLRQGANEQYF. This rearrangement joins TRBV5-6 to TRBJ2-7; 10 bases are a match to TRBD1. The CDR3 length is 14 residues. Trimming cost V 4 bases and J 5 bases; bases outside gene matches: 6. CDR1 and CDR2 from the germline V gene are SGHDT and YYEEEE.

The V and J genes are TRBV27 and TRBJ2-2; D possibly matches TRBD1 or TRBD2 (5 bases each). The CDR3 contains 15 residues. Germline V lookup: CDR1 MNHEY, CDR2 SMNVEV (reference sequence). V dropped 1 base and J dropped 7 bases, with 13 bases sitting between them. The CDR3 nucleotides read TGTGCCAGCAGTTTATTCTTTGGGGGTTACGGGGAGCTGTTTTTT. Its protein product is CASSLFFGGYGELFF.

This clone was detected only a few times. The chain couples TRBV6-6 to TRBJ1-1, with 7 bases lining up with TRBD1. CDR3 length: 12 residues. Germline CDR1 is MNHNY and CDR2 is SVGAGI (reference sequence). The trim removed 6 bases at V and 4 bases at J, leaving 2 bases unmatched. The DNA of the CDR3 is TGTGCCAGCAGCCCAGGGGGCACTGAAGCTTTCTTT. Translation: CASSPGGTEAFF.

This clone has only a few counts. CDR3 protein: CASSSGTLGRSAFF. In nucleotides, the CDR3 is TGTGCCAGCAGTTCGGGGACCCTTGGCCGGTCGGCTTTCTTT. The chain combines TRBV6-5 with TRBJ1-1; TRBD1 is a possible D gene (5 bases). CDR1 is MNHEY and CDR2 is SVGAGI in the germline V gene. Trimming pared 4 bases from V and 11 bases from J, leaving 20 bases between. This CDR3 is 14 amino acids long.

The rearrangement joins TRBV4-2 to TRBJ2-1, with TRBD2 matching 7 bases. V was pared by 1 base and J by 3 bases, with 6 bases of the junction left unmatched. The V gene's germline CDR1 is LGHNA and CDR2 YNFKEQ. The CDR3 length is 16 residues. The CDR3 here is CASSQGGGRVYNEQFF. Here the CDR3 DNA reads TGTGCCAGCAGCCAAGGAGGCGGGAGAGTCTACAATGAGCAGTTCTTC.

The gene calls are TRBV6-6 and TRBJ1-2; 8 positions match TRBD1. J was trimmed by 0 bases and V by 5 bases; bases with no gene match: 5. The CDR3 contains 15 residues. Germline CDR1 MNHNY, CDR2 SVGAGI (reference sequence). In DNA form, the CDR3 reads TGTGCCAGCAGTCGTGGACAGGGAGCTAACTATGGCTACACCTTC. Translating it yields CASSRGQGANYGYTF.